This TCR beta chain comes out of a study of shared clonotypes between healthy human individuals (dated by TCRdb to 2018 to 2020). For the study in its entirety: The cohort included three men and a couple of women between 18 and 49 years of age. To increase sequencing depth and limit assay-specific biases, TCR repertoire library preparation and sequencing were carried out by different laboratories using diverse techniques. The study deeply sequenced blood TCR repertoires of five healthy adults to estimate repertoire size and the extent of clonotype sharing between individuals. Leukapheresis yielded between about 0.85 and 10 billion PBMCs per donor. For each donor, CD4 naive and CD4 memory were each given three plates, CD8 naive was given two plates, and CD8 memory was given one plate. The full study reports these points: Across four donors, around 5% of naive CD4, roughly 3.5% of naive CD8, around 2.1% of memory CD4, and about 0.4% of memory CD8 clonotypes were shared. The small number of donors limited the genetic and exposure-history diversity represented. Naive subsets generally had larger estimated clonotype richness than memory subsets. Even with the large sequencing depth, rarefaction of the sorted-subset datasets indicated that sequencing was incomplete. Compared with non-shared clonotypes, clonotypes shared by all four sorted-subset donors had higher generation probabilities. Pairwise subsampling indicated that sequencing depth was expected to affect the degree of clonotype sharing among donors. Sampling was restricted to blood, and TCR repertoires in tissues likely differ from the TCR repertoires found in blood.

CD8 naive samples were obtained by positive selection for CCR7 among CD45RO-negative cells, yielding a CD45RA+CCR7+ population from which TemRA cells were excluded. The donors were healthy, HIV-negative adults with no recently reported acute infections or vaccinations. All donors were Caucasian adults living in Nashville, Tennessee, USA. Blood was collected by leukapheresis, and PBMCs were isolated by Ficoll-Histopaque density gradient centrifugation and then cryopreserved in liquid nitrogen vapor phase. Analytical flow cytometry was used to check the purity and quantity of each magnetically sorted T cell population. Each sorted fraction had its genomic DNA isolated and then quantified by UV absorbance on a Nanodrop 2000c. A word on this clone: Its antigen is unknown. Base qualities are not provided; no much larger clone lies one nucleotide away. The identical CDR3 is also encoded by other nucleotide sequences in the sample.

TCR CDR3 regions were amplified from genomic DNA by multiplex PCR using the deep immunoSEQ assay. Extracted genomic DNA from each cell subset was distributed evenly across all wells of several immunoSEQ 96-well plates, and each plate was treated as a replicate. Each replicate PCR for sorted subsets received around 200 ng genomic DNA, equal to about 30,000 T cell genomes. Purified libraries were measured with a Qubit 3.0 fluorometer, size-checked on a Bioanalyzer 2100, and measured again with the KAPA Library Quantification kit. A separate single-read 150-cycle Illumina NextSeq 550 flow cell was used to sequence each immunoSEQ 96-well plate. The study's own analysis went as follows. Because the immunoSEQ output included only junctional sequences and no quality scores, the filtering could not be the same as the filtering used for full-length reads. To assign V/J genes and CDR3, sequences were annotated using PyIR, a Python wrapper for IgBLAST v1.9, with IMGT germline references. Reads were filtered out if the reads had weak V/J assignments (E-value above 1e-6), no CDR3, stop codons, out-of-frame junctions, or ambiguous translated residues. V3J clonotypes were defined as sequences sharing an identical inferred V gene, J gene, and CDR3 amino acid sequence. The percentage overlap between two repertoires was calculated by dividing the number of shared unique clonotypes by the size of the smaller repertoire. Repertoire richness was assessed with RTK rarefaction, the Chao1 estimator, and Recon v2.1 estimates of unobserved clonotypes. Generation probabilities were computed with OLGA for all TCRbeta clonotypes obtained by the gDNA method from four donors. TCRdb holds this immuneACCESS table with in-frame rearrangements only. Some clones are missing; in checked studies, unresolved V genes explain under half, and the rest has no known cause. The DNA was the basis for D and trimming; V, J and clone size are from that table. This sample is represented by under 2,000,000 clones; 85% to 95% of them were singletons. The ten largest make up more than 0.9% of the sample.

The germline V gene encodes CDR1 MNHEY and CDR2 SMNVEV (reference sequence). The CDR3 contains 14 residues, cysteine and phenylalanine counted. The only DNA kept is the CDR3, 42 bases in frame from the first base. Trimming takes 4 bases from V and 0 bases from J, and the germline ends sit 10 bases apart. What was sequenced was naive CD8+ T cells sorted from blood. Explained via the paper, the cell subset or site label denotes: CD45RA+CCR7+. In this chain, TRBV27 is recombined with TRBJ2-7; the D element could tentatively be TRBD1 or TRBD2, as 5 bases agree for each. The sequence was obtained from a man between 18 and 29 years old in good health. The nucleotides read TGTGCCAGCAGTTGGGCAGGGAGCTCCTACGAGCAGTACTTC. This codes for CASSWAGSSYEQYF.